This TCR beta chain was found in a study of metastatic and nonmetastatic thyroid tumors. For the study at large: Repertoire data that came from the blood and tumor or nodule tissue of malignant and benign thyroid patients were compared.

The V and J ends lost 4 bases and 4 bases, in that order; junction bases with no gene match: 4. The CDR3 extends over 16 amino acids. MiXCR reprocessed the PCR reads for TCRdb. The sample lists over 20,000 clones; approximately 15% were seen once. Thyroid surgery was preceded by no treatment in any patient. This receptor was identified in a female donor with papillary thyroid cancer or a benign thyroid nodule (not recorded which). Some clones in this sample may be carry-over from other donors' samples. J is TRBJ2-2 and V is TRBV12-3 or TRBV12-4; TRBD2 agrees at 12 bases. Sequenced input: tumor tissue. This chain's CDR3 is CASSSETSGSTGELFF. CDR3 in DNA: TGTGCCAGCAGTTCAGAGACTAGCGGGAGCACCGGGGAGCTGTTTTTT.